What follows describes a single T cell receptor (beta chain). The sample originates from a study of T cells in Graves' hyperthyroidism and ophthalmopathy. On the study more broadly: Before treatment of any kind, peripheral blood was taken at initial diagnosis.

The CDR3 has 17 amino acids. The J segment lost 4 bases and the V segment lost 1 base, leaving 8 bases of the junction unmatched. Looked up from germline, CDR1 is MGHRA and CDR2 is YSYEKL. RNA transcripts gave rise to amplified TCR beta CDR3 regions. During a first-round RT-PCR of the TCR CDR3, the HTBI primer set was used. TCRdb re-analysed the multiplex PCR reads in MiXCR, keeping a single row per CDR3 protein. The profile covers about 560,000 distinct CDR3 sequences, with approximately 14% appearing a single time and roughly 7.3% taken by the ten largest. Sequenced: blood. The clonotype was recovered from a woman aged 25 to 39 with Graves' hyperthyroidism. The rearrangement links TRBV4-1 to TRBJ2-3; 10 positions match TRBD2. The DNA of the CDR3 is TGCGCCAGCAGCCAAGTTGTCAAAGCGGGAGGGCCAGATACGCAGTATTTT. Protein: CASSQVVKAGGPDTQYF.